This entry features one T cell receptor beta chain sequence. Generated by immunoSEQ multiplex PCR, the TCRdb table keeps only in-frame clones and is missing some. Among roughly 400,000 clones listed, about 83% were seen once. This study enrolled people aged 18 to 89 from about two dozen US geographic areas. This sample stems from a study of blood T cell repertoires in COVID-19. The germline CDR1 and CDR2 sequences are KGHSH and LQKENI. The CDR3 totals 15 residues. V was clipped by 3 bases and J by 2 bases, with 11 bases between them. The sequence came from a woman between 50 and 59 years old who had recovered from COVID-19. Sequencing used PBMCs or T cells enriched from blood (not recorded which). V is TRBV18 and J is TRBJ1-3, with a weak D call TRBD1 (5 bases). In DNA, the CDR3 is TGTGCCAGCTCACCGGCGGCAGGGCCTGGAAACACCATATATTTT. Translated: CASSPAAGPGNTIYF.